These 11 T cell receptor beta chains were all obtained from the same sample, sequenced in a study of blood T cell repertoires in COVID-19. Some clones are missing from TCRdb's copy, which holds only in-frame ones; the method was immunoSEQ multiplex PCR. The table lists 100,000 to 150,000 clones, around 76% of them singletons. The sequenced sample was peripheral blood. The source is a man aged 60 to 69 with acute or convalescent COVID-19.

J is TRBJ1-5 and V is TRBV19, with 7 bases matching TRBD1. In germline, CDR1 is LNHDA, CDR2 SQIVND (reference sequence). Germline trimming cut 1 base from V and 6 bases from J; bases unmatched to any gene: 0. The length of the CDR3 is 13 residues. The CDR3 loop reads CASSIGQGQPQHF. CDR3 DNA: TGTGCCAGTAGTATAGGACAGGGTCAGCCCCAGCATTTT.

This sequence joins TRBV2 and TRBJ2-3, with 12 bases aligning to TRBD2. The germline gives CDR1 SNHLY, CDR2 FYNNEI. J was trimmed by 6 bases and V by 7 bases; bases with no gene match: 11. The CDR3 has 16 amino acids. CDR3 protein: CASTMSSGGAGDTQYF. The CDR3 nucleotides read TGTGCCAGCACCATGTCTAGCGGGGGGGCCGGGGATACGCAGTATTTT.

The V gene is TRBV2, the J gene TRBJ1-1, with 7 bases lining up with TRBD1. Germline lookup yields CDR1 SNHLY and CDR2 FYNNEI. This CDR3 is 15 amino acids long. J gave up 2 bases and V 6 bases, and 9 bases lay outside the gene matches. CDR3 residues: CASSQQGTPNTEAFF. CDR3 bases: TGTGCCAGCAGCCAACAGGGGACCCCAAACACTGAAGCTTTCTTT.

The gene calls are TRBV29-1 and TRBJ2-7; D possibly corresponds to TRBD2 (5 bases). The germline V and J ends were trimmed by 6 bases and 5 bases, with 23 bases remaining between them. The CDR3 extends over 15 amino acids. Looked up from germline, CDR1 is SQVTM and CDR2 is ANQGSEA. The CDR3, as DNA: TGCAGCGTCCGTTTTCTTCGGGGAATCAACCACGAGCAGTACTTC. Its protein product is CSVRFLRGINHEQYF.

J is TRBJ2-7 and V is TRBV15; D uncertain. CDR3 length: 15 residues. V was cut by 4 bases and J by 5 bases, with 18 bases left in between. CDR1 and CDR2 from the germline V gene are LNHNV and YYDKDF (reference sequence). The chain's CDR3 is CATSTRGSGSHEQYF. DNA for the CDR3: TGTGCCACCAGCACAAGAGGTTCGGGTAGCCACGAGCAGTACTTC. Looking up the rest from reference TRBV15 and TRBJ2-7 gives the full variable domain: DAMVIQNPRYQVTQFGKPVTLSCSQTLNHNVMYWYQQKSSQAPKLLFHYYDKDFNNEADTPDNFQSRRPNTSFCFLDIRSPGLGDTAMYLCATSTRGSGSHEQYFGPGTRLTVT.

V gene TRBV24-1 combines with J gene TRBJ1-2, with 7 bases identical to TRBD1. Germline V gene sequence: CDR1 KGHDR, CDR2 SFDVKD. J was trimmed by 8 bases and V by 2 bases; bases with no gene match: 10. The CDR3 has 15 amino acids. CDR3 DNA: TGTGCCACCAGTGATTCAACCGGGACAGCTTTCGGCTACACCTTC. Translation: CATSDSTGTAFGYTF.

The chain combines TRBV10-3 with TRBJ1-1, with D perhaps matching TRBD1 (6 bases). Germline CDR1 is ENHRY and CDR2 is SYGVKD. The CDR3 spans 14 residues. V lost 8 bases, J lost 0 bases, and 13 bases lay in between. CDR3: CAISQTGMNTEAFF. The CDR3 DNA reads TGTGCCATCTCCCAGACAGGCATGAACACTGAAGCTTTCTTT.

The chain links TRBV25-1 to TRBJ1-5; D is uncertain. V dropped 6 bases and J dropped 4 bases, with 7 bases sitting between them. The CDR3 length is 12 residues. CDR1 MGHDK and CDR2 SYGVNS come from the germline V gene. The CDR3 sequence is CASRQFNQPQHF. The CDR3 DNA sequence: TGTGCCAGCAGACAGTTTAATCAGCCCCAGCATTTT.

The chain is built from TRBV3-1 (or the pseudogene TRBV3-2) and TRBJ2-1; 14 positions agree with TRBD2. The CDR3 is 16 amino acids. The germline V gene has CDR1 LGHDT and CDR2 YNNKEL (reference sequence). V lost 7 bases, J lost 5 bases, and 7 bases stayed unmatched. Here the CDR3 reads CASNSGTSGGHNEQFF. The CDR3 region has the DNA TGTGCCAGCAACTCCGGGACTAGCGGGGGACACAATGAGCAGTTCTTC.

This chain connects TRBV19 to TRBJ2-7, with 12 nucleotides matching TRBD2. Germline V gene data show CDR1 as LNHDA and CDR2 as SQIVND (reference sequence). J lost 4 bases, V lost 6 bases, and 10 bases had no gene match. The CDR3 has 16 residues. CDR3 sequence: CASSTGGGLAGYEQYF. CDR3 nucleotide sequence: TGTGCCAGTAGCACGGGAGGCGGACTAGCGGGATACGAGCAGTACTTC.

J is TRBJ2-2 and V is TRBV24-1; D is perhaps TRBD2 (6 bases). The CDR3 loop spans 15 amino acids. The germline gives CDR1 KGHDR, CDR2 SFDVKD. The V and J ends lost 0 bases and 6 bases respectively, with 10 bases between them. The CDR3 is CATSDLQLASGELFF. The CDR3 bases are TGTGCCACCAGTGATTTGCAACTAGCATCCGGGGAGCTGTTTTTT.